The clone carrying this T cell receptor beta chain showed up many times. Per germline, CDR1 MNHNS and CDR2 SASEGT. V dropped 7 bases and J dropped 3 bases, with 13 bases sitting between them. The CDR3 has 13 amino acids. This specimen comes from a study of tumor-infiltrating lymphocytes in primary liver carcinoma. In the study overall: The patients presented with primary liver carcinoma, which was managed through surgical resection.

Germline DNA was also extracted, while the blood RNA originated from unsorted whole blood. A constant-region primer primed TCR beta cDNA synthesis from about 0.45 ug of total RNA. Three nested multiplex PCR rounds, a slightly modified ARM-PCR, produced the libraries for TCR beta. TRBV1-TRBV30 forward primers and a C-beta reverse primer were used in the first two PCR rounds, which each ran for about 11 cycles. TCRdb called the multiplex PCR reads again in MiXCR, with one record for every CDR3 protein. The table lists around 330,000 distinct CDR3 sequences, 55% to 65% of them singletons, with approximately 9.4% in the top ten.

The V and J genes are TRBV6-1 and TRBJ2-7; D may match TRBD1 or TRBD2 (6 bases each). This sequence was found in a man aged 35 to 55 with primary liver carcinoma and hepatitis B virus infection. The sample taken for sequencing was peripheral blood. This CDR3 reads CASNPGGSYEQYF. As DNA, the CDR3 is TGTGCCAGCAACCCCGGGGGCAGCTACGAGCAGTACTTC.